This TCR beta chain was sequenced for a study of Graves' ophthalmopathy and Graves' hyperthyroidism. The germline V gene encodes CDR1 MDHEN and CDR2 SYDVKM. V lost 5 bases, J lost 4 bases, and 8 bases lay in between. This CDR3 comprises 12 residues. The study amplified TCR beta CDR3 regions using RNA transcripts. An initial RT-PCR round employing HTBI primers preceded a second-round multiplex PCR. TCRdb re-called the multiplex PCR reads with MiXCR, one entry per CDR3 protein. The sample yields around 470,000 distinct CDR3 sequences, about an eighth seen once. Sequences were obtained from blood. This rearrangement joins TRBV28 to TRBJ1-1, with D perhaps matching TRBD1 (5 bases). The TCR originated in a woman in her twenties or thirties with Graves' ophthalmopathy. CDR3 coding DNA: TGTGCCAGCAGTCGCAGGGTCACTGAAGCTTTCTTT. It codes for CASSRRVTEAFF. Full variable domain (remainder filled in from reference TRBV28 and TRBJ1-1): DVKVTQSSRYLVKRTGEKVFLECVQDMDHENMFWYRQDPGLGLRLIYFSYDVKMKEKGDIPEGYSVSREKKERFSLILESASTNQTSMYLCASSRRVTEAFFGQGTRLTVV.